Below, one T cell receptor beta chain is given with its context. Its matching antigen is unknown. This entry belongs to a study of a mutant IDH1 vaccine in newly diagnosed glioma. Study background: Patients began vaccination 4-6 weeks after radiotherapy alone, or with temozolomide cycles. Earlier treatment was radiotherapy, temozolomide, or both, with most getting both.

Libraries were prepared by immunoSEQ multiplex PCR; TCRdb keeps only in-frame clonotypes and omits some of them. This table holds 45,000 to 55,000 clones, 65% to 80% found once. There are 13 residues in the CDR3. V lost 5 bases to trimming and J lost 4 bases, with 12 bases between them. Germline V CDR1 and CDR2: MNHEY, SVGAGI. Time point given: week 35, safety follow-up. Vaccine doses each comprised 300 ug of mutant IDH1 20-mer peptide, with topical imiquimod. In weeks 1, 3, 5, 7, 11, 15, 19 and 23, patients were immunized, eight times in all. New WHO grade 3 or 4 astrocytomas that were IDH1-mutant and ATRX-lost had been found in donors.

The J gene is TRBJ2-7, the V gene TRBV6-5; D might be TRBD1 (7 bases). Sequenced material: PBMCs, taken from a glioma patient whose treatment included an IDH1 peptide vaccine. This TCR came from a man aged 35 to 55 with glioma. CDR3 region: CASSGAGGYEQYF. CDR3 nucleotide sequence: TGTGCCAGCAGTGGGGCAGGGGGGTACGAGCAGTACTTC.